The sample holds one count of the clone carrying this T cell receptor beta chain. Germline V gene data show CDR1 as GTSNPN and CDR2 as SVGIG (reference sequence). The V gene lost 1 base and the J gene lost 5 bases, with 14 bases spanning the gap. This CDR3 contains 14 residues. TCRdb analysed the RT-PCR reads with MiXCR anew, one entry per CDR3 protein. The sample has 920,000 or so distinct CDR3 sequences, around 17% seen once; the top ten hold around 5.5%. This entry comes from a study of patients and donors after allogeneic stem cell transplantation. The sample comprised blood, either unsorted or a sorted T cell fraction (not recorded which). The genes are TRBV30 and TRBJ2-5; D assignment may be TRBD1 or TRBD2 (5 bases each). This TCR came from a human donor who was either an allogeneic HSCT recipient or a stem cell or donor lymphocyte infusion donor (not recorded which). It is not recorded whose cells these are; they may come from a transplant donor. CDR3 sequence reads: CAWSGGRRSETQYF. The DNA of the CDR3 is TGTGCCTGGAGTGGGGGACGTAGGTCGGAGACCCAGTACTTC.